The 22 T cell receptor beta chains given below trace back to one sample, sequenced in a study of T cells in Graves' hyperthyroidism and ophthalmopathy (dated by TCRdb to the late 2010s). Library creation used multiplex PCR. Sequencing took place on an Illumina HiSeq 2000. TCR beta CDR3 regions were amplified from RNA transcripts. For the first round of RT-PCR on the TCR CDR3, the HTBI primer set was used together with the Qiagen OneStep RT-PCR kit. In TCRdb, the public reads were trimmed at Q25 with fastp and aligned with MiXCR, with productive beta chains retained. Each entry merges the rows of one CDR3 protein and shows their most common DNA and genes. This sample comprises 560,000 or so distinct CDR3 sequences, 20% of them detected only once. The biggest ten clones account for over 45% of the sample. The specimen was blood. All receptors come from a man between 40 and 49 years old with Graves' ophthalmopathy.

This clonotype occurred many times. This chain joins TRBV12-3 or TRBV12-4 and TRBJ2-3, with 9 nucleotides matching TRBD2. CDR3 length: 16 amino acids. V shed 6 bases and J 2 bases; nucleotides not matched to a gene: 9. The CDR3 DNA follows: TGTGCCAGCAGGTTGGCGGGGGGGCACAACACAGATACGCAGTATTTT. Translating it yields CASRLAGGHNTDTQYF.

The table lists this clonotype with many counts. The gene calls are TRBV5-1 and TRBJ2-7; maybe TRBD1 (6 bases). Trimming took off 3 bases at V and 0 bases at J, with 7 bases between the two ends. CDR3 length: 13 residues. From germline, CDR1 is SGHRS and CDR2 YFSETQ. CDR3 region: CASSSGDSYEQYF. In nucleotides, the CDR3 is TGCGCCAGCAGCTCAGGGGACTCCTACGAGCAGTACTTC.

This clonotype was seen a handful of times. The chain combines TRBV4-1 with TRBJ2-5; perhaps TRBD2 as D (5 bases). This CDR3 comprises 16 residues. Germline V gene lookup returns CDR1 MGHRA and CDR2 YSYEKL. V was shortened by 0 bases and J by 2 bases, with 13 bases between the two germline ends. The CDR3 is CASSQEWTFPQETQYF. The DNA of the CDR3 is TGCGCCAGCAGCCAAGAGTGGACTTTCCCACAAGAGACCCAGTACTTC.

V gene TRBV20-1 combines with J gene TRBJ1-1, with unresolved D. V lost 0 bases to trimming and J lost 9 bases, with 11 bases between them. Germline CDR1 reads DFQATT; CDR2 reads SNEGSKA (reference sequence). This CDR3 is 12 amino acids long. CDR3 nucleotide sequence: TGCAGTGCTAGAGATCTAACGGAGAAAGCTTTCTTT. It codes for CSARDLTEKAFF.

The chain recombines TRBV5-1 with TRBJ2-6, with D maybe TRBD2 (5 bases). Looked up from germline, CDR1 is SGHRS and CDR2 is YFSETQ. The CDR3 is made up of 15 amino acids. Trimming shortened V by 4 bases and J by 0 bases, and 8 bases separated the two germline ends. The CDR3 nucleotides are TGCGCCAGCAGCGACGCGGGCTCTGGGGCCAACGTCCTGACTTTC. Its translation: CASSDAGSGANVLTF. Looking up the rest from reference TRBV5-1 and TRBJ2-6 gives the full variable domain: KAGVTQTPRYLIKTRGQQVTLSCSPISGHRSVSWYQQTPGQGLQFLFEYFSETQRNKGNFPGRFSGRQFSNSRSEMNVSTLELGDSALYLCASSDAGSGANVLTFGAGSRLTVL.

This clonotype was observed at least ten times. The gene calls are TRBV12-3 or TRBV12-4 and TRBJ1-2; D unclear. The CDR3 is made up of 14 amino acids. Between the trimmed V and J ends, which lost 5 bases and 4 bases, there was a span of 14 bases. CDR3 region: CASSTRRGRYGYTF. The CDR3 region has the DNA TGTGCCAGCAGTACAAGGAGAGGCCGCTATGGCTACACCTTC.

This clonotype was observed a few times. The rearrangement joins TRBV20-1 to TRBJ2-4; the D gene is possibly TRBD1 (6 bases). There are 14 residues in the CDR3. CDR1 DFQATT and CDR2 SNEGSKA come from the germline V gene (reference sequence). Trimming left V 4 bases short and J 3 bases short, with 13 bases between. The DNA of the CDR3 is TGCAGTGCTATTACGTTAGGGGGCAAAAACATTCAGTACTTC. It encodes CSAITLGGKNIQYF.

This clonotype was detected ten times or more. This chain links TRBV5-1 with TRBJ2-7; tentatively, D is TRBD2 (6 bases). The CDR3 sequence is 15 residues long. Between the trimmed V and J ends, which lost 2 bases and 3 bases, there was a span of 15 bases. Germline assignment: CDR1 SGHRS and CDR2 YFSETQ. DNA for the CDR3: TGCGCCAGCAGCTTCGTAGCGGAAAATGTCTACGAGCAGTACTTC. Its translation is CASSFVAENVYEQYF.

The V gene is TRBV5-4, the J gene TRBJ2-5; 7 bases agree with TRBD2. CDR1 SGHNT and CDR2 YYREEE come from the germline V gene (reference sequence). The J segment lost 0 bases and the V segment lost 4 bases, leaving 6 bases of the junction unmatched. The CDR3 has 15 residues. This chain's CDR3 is CASSVAGEYQETQYF. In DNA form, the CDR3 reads TGTGCCAGCAGCGTGGCGGGGGAGTACCAAGAGACCCAGTACTTC.

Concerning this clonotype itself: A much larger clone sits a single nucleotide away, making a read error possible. Written as DNA, the CDR3 is TGTGCCAGCAGCCGGAGGAGCGGCACCGGGGAGCTGTTTTTT. The encoded protein is CASSRRSGTGELFF. The chain recombines TRBV3-1 with TRBJ2-2, with D tentatively TRBD2 (5 bases). Looked up from germline, CDR1 is LGHDT and CDR2 is YNNKEL (reference sequence). V gave up 4 bases and J gave up 4 bases, with 10 bases separating them. The CDR3 consists of 14 residues.

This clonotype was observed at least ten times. DNA of the CDR3: TGTGCCAGCAGCTTACAAGCTCTTACCGAGCAGTACTTC. Translated: CASSLQALTEQYF. J is TRBJ2-7 and V is TRBV11-2; D is undetermined. The V and J ends lost 2 bases and 6 bases respectively, with 11 bases between them. Germline lookup yields CDR1 SGHAT and CDR2 FQNNGV. CDR3 length equals 13 residues.

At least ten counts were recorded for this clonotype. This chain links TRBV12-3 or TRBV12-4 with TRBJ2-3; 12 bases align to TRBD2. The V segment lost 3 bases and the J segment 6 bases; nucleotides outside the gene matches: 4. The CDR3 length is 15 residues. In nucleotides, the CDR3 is TGTGCCAGCAGTTTCCTAGCGGGGGGGCCTGATACGCAGTATTTT. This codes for CASSFLAGGPDTQYF.

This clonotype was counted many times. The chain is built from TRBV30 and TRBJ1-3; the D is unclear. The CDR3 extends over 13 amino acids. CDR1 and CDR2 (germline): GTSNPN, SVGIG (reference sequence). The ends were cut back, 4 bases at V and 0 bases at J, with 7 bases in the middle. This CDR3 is CAWTGISGNTIYF. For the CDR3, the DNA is TGTGCCTGGACGGGGATCTCTGGAAACACCATATATTTT.

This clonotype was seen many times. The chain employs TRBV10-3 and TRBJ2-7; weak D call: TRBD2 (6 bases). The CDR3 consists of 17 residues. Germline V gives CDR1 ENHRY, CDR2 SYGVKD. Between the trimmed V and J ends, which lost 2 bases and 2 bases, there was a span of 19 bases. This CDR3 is CAISEPRSSAYPYEQYF. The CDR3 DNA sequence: TGTGCCATCAGTGAGCCCAGATCTAGCGCATACCCCTACGAGCAGTACTTC.

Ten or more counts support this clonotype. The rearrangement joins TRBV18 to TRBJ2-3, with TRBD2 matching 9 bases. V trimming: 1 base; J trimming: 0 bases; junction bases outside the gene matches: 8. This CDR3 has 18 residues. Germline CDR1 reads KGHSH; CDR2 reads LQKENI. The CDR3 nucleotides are TGTGCCAGCTCACCACTTGCGACTAGCGGCTTTAGCACAGATACGCAGTATTTT. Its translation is CASSPLATSGFSTDTQYF.

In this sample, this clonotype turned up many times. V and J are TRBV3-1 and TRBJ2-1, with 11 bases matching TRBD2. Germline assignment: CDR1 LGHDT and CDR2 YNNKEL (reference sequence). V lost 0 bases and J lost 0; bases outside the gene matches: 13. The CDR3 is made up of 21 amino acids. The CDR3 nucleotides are TGTGCCAGCAGCCAAGATAGACCGGGACTAGCGGCGTTGAGCTCCTACAATGAGCAGTTCTTC. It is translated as CASSQDRPGLAALSSYNEQFF.

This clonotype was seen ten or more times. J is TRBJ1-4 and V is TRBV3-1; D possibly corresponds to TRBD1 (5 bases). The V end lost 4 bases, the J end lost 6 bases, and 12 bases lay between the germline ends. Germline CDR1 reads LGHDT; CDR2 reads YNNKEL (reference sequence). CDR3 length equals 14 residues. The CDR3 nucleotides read TGTGCCAGCAGCCCTACCGGGACTGATGAAAAACTGTTTTTT. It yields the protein CASSPTGTDEKLFF.

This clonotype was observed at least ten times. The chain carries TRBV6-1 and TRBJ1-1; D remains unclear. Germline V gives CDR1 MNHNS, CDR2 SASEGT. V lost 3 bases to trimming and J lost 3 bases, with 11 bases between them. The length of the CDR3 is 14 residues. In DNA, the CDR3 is TGTGCCAGCAGTGACCCCCCCCTACACACTGAAGCTTTCTTT. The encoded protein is CASSDPPLHTEAFF.

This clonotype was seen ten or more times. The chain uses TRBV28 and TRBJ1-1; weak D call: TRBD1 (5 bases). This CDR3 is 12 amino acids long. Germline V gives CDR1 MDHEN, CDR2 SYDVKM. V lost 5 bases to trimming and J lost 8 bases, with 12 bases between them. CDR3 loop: CASSPTAIEAFF. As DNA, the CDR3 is TGTGCCAGCAGTCCGACAGCCATAGAAGCTTTCTTT.

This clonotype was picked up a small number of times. The CDR3 nucleotides read TGTGCCAGCAGGTCACCTAGCGGGATTAGCTATGAGCAGTTCTTC. Its translation: CASRSPSGISYEQFF. This chain links TRBV28 with TRBJ2-1, with 9 bases fitting TRBD2. Germline V gene data show CDR1 as MDHEN and CDR2 as SYDVKM. The V and J ends lost 6 bases and 8 bases, in that order; junction bases with no gene match: 11. The CDR3 contains 15 residues. Together with reference TRBV28 and TRBJ2-1, the CDR3 gives the full variable domain: DVKVTQSSRYLVKRTGEKVFLECVQDMDHENMFWYRQDPGLGLRLIYFSYDVKMKEKGDIPEGYSVSREKKERFSLILESASTNQTSMYLCASRSPSGISYEQFFGPGTRLTVL.

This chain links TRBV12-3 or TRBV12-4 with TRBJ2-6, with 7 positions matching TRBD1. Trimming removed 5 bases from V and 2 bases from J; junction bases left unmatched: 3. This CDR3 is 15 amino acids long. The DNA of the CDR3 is TGTGCCAGCAGTATCACAGGGGCTGGGGCCAACGTCCTGACTTTC. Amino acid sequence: CASSITGAGANVLTF.

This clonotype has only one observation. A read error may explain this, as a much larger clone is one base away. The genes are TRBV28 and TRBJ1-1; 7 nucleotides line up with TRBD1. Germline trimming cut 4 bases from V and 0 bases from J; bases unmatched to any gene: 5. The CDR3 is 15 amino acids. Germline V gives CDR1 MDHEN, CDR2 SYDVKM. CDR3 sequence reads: CASSSSGTVNTEAFF. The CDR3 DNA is TGTGCCAGCAGTTCCTCCGGGACAGTGAACACTGAAGCTTTCTTT.